This T cell receptor (beta chain) was identified in a study of blood T cell repertoires in COVID-19. Study-level background: Acute-phase and convalescent COVID-19 samples originated in the United States, Italy and Spain. Nucleic acid was either cDNA or gDNA, and it came from T cells, B-cell-depleted T cells, or PBMCs.

The CDR3 length is 13 residues. Germline-derived CDR1 and CDR2 are MNHEY and SMNVEV (reference sequence). V shed 8 bases and J 7 bases; nucleotides not matched to a gene: 9. Study processing details: Reference gene primer amplification gave nucleated cell count estimates. TCRdb keeps only in-frame clones here, not all; method: immunoSEQ multiplex PCR. That table is the source of V, J and clone size, and D and trimming were worked out from the DNA. The sample includes approximately 300,000 clones, around 80% of them seen just once. The TCR was taken from a woman in her fifties or sixties with acute or convalescent COVID-19. The chain combines TRBV27 with TRBJ2-7; TRBD1 matches at 9 bases. Sequencing used peripheral blood. The CDR3 DNA reads as TGTGCCAGCGGGTTACAGGGGGCGCGTGAGCAGTACTTC. The encoded protein is CASGLQGAREQYF.